This T cell receptor beta chain was captured in a study of blood T cell repertoires in COVID-19. Per the germline V gene, CDR1 is SGHDT and CDR2 is YYEEEE. The CDR3 loop spans 14 amino acids. V lost 3 bases and J lost 6; bases outside the gene matches: 8. Participants' reported clinical history set cohort assignment. The sample holds a few counts of this clone. Generated by immunoSEQ multiplex PCR, the TCRdb table keeps only in-frame clones and is missing some. The table shows fewer than 350,000 clones, with 75% to 90% occurring only once. The receptor was isolated from a man aged 30 to 39 who had recovered from COVID-19. V usage is TRBV5-6 and J usage is TRBJ2-7; 8 bases are a match to TRBD1. Sequences were obtained from PBMCs or T cells enriched from blood (not recorded which). The CDR3 DNA is TGTGCCAGCAGCTCCACCTTGACAGGGGTCGAGCAGTACTTC. This encodes CASSSTLTGVEQYF.